Listed below are T cell receptor beta chains from one sample, sequenced in a study of blood T cell repertoires in COVID-19. Generated by immunoSEQ multiplex PCR, the TCRdb table keeps only in-frame clones and is missing some. The sample includes over 250,000 clones, roughly 86% of them seen just once. The sample taken for sequencing was peripheral blood. The receptors shown here come from a middle-aged man who had recovered from COVID-19. CDR3s include the opening cysteine and the closing phenylalanine or tryptophan. Each record gives: CDR3 DNA, CDR3 protein, J gene, clone size, V gene, D gene. The D gene is left open where the match is weak. Only part of the rows carry a size: once, few, many, or a class if the clone is expanded.

cdr3_nt: TGTGCCAGTGGAATTCCCGGGGGGACCCAGTACTTC; cdr3_aa: CASGIPGGTQYF; j_call: TRBJ2-5; clone_size: .; v_call: TRBV12-3/TRBV12-4; d_call: .
cdr3_nt: TGCGCCAGCAGCCCGGGACACGTTTCGTACTATGGCTACACCTTC; cdr3_aa: CASSPGHVSYYGYTF; j_call: TRBJ1-2; clone_size: once; v_call: TRBV4-3; d_call: .
cdr3_nt: TGTGCCAGCAGCCGTCTTTACGAGCAGTACTTC; cdr3_aa: CASSRLYEQYF; j_call: TRBJ2-7; clone_size: .; v_call: TRBV6-2/TRBV6-3; d_call: .
cdr3_nt: TGTGCCAGCAGTAGAGACAGGATCACTGAAGCTTTCTTT; cdr3_aa: CASSRDRITEAFF; j_call: TRBJ1-1; clone_size: .; v_call: TRBV6-2/TRBV6-3; d_call: .
cdr3_nt: TGTGCCAGCAGTGAATACGGTGGGCCTAACTATGGCTACACCTTC; cdr3_aa: CASSEYGGPNYGYTF; j_call: TRBJ1-2; clone_size: .; v_call: TRBV25-1; d_call: .
cdr3_nt: TGTGCCAGCAGCGTAGCGGGGGCTAACTATGGCTACACCTTC; cdr3_aa: CASSVAGANYGYTF; j_call: TRBJ1-2; clone_size: .; v_call: TRBV9; d_call: .
cdr3_nt: TGCGCCAGCAGTGATACCCCCGGGACAGAGGGTGGTGACACTGAAGCTTTCTTT; cdr3_aa: CASSDTPGTEGGDTEAFF; j_call: TRBJ1-1; clone_size: .; v_call: TRBV10-1; d_call: TRBD1
cdr3_nt: TGCGCCAGCAGCTTGGGACACTCGTCTTCCTACGAGCAGTACTTC; cdr3_aa: CASSLGHSSSYEQYF; j_call: TRBJ2-7; clone_size: .; v_call: TRBV4-3; d_call: .
cdr3_nt: TGCGCCAGCAGCCAAGATCCGGGAGGGAGACGATCCTACGAGCAGTACTTC; cdr3_aa: CASSQDPGGRRSYEQYF; j_call: TRBJ2-7; clone_size: .; v_call: TRBV4-1; d_call: TRBD2
cdr3_nt: TGTGCCAGCAGCGGTCGGACAGGGGGAAGGGAAAAACTGTTTTTT; cdr3_aa: CASSGRTGGREKLFF; j_call: TRBJ1-4; clone_size: .; v_call: TRBV13; d_call: TRBD1
cdr3_nt: TGTGCCAGCAGCCACCCGGACAGGTTCTACAATGAGCAGTTCTTC; cdr3_aa: CASSHPDRFYNEQFF; j_call: TRBJ2-1; clone_size: .; v_call: TRBV7-9; d_call: TRBD1
cdr3_nt: TGTGCCAGCAGCTTAGCGCAAATAGGGGGACTATCCTCCGATGAGCAGTTCTTC; cdr3_aa: CASSLAQIGGLSSDEQFF; j_call: TRBJ2-1; clone_size: once; v_call: TRBV7-9; d_call: .
cdr3_nt: TGTGCCAGCAGGCAAAGCAGGGGAGAGACCTACGAGCAGTACTTC; cdr3_aa: CASRQSRGETYEQYF; j_call: TRBJ2-7; clone_size: .; v_call: TRBV6-5; d_call: .
cdr3_nt: TGTGCCAGCAGCTTTGGCACCGGGTCCGAGCAGTACTTC; cdr3_aa: CASSFGTGSEQYF; j_call: TRBJ2-7; clone_size: .; v_call: TRBV5-6; d_call: .
cdr3_nt: TGTGCCAGCAGCCCCCCTAGCGGAATAGGTCCCCCGAAGACCCAGTACTTC; cdr3_aa: CASSPPSGIGPPKTQYF; j_call: TRBJ2-5; clone_size: once; v_call: TRBV2; d_call: TRBD2
cdr3_nt: TGTGCCAGCAGCTGGACTAGCGGGGGGGCGAGGGCCGGGGAGCTGTTTTTT; cdr3_aa: CASSWTSGGARAGELFF; j_call: TRBJ2-2; clone_size: .; v_call: TRBV5-4; d_call: TRBD2
cdr3_nt: TGTGCCAGCTCACGAGTAGCGGGAGTCAGCACAGATACGCAGTATTTT; cdr3_aa: CASSRVAGVSTDTQYF; j_call: TRBJ2-3; clone_size: .; v_call: TRBV18; d_call: TRBD2
cdr3_nt: TGTGCCAGCAGCTTAGCGGGGACTAGCGGGTTCAATGAGCAGTTCTTC; cdr3_aa: CASSLAGTSGFNEQFF; j_call: TRBJ2-1; clone_size: .; v_call: TRBV7-2; d_call: TRBD2
cdr3_nt: TGTGCCAGCCAGGGTTGGCGTGGAGCCTATTCAGATACGCAGTATTTT; cdr3_aa: CASQGWRGAYSDTQYF; j_call: TRBJ2-3; clone_size: .; v_call: TRBV7-2; d_call: .
cdr3_nt: TGTGCCAGCAGTTTAATTAAGCGAAGTCTTTACGAGCAGTACTTC; cdr3_aa: CASSLIKRSLYEQYF; j_call: TRBJ2-7; clone_size: .; v_call: TRBV27; d_call: .
cdr3_nt: TGTGCCAGCACCAACTCCTACGAGCAGTACTTC; cdr3_aa: CASTNSYEQYF; j_call: TRBJ2-7; clone_size: .; v_call: TRBV11-2; d_call: .
cdr3_nt: TGTGCCAGCAGTTACTCCGTTCTATCCGCCTATGGCTACACCTTC; cdr3_aa: CASSYSVLSAYGYTF; j_call: TRBJ1-2; clone_size: .; v_call: TRBV6-2/TRBV6-3; d_call: .
cdr3_nt: TGTGCCAGCAGGAAAGGGAGAGATAGCAATCAGCCCCAGCATTTT; cdr3_aa: CASRKGRDSNQPQHF; j_call: TRBJ1-5; clone_size: once; v_call: TRBV6-5; d_call: .
cdr3_nt: TGTGCCAGCAGGAAATTAGCGGGAGAGACCCAGTACTTC; cdr3_aa: CASRKLAGETQYF; j_call: TRBJ2-5; clone_size: .; v_call: TRBV11-2; d_call: TRBD2
cdr3_nt: TGTGCCAGCAGCTTCACTGCGGACAGGTTGAACACTGAAGCTTTCTTT; cdr3_aa: CASSFTADRLNTEAFF; j_call: TRBJ1-1; clone_size: .; v_call: TRBV7-2; d_call: TRBD1
cdr3_nt: TGTGCCAGCAGAGAACGCAATGGGGCCAGATACGAGCAGTACTTC; cdr3_aa: CASRERNGARYEQYF; j_call: TRBJ2-7; clone_size: .; v_call: TRBV28; d_call: .
cdr3_nt: TGTGCCAGCAGCCGGACTAGCGGGGGGGAGGGCCAGTACTTC; cdr3_aa: CASSRTSGGEGQYF; j_call: TRBJ2-5; clone_size: .; v_call: TRBV7-9; d_call: TRBD2
cdr3_nt: TGCGCCAGCAGGCCCGGGACTAGCTCCTACGAGCAGTACTTC; cdr3_aa: CASRPGTSSYEQYF; j_call: TRBJ2-7; clone_size: .; v_call: TRBV5-1; d_call: TRBD2
cdr3_nt: TGTGCCAGCAGTGAATCTTCGCGACAGACCTACGAGCAGTACTTC; cdr3_aa: CASSESSRQTYEQYF; j_call: TRBJ2-7; clone_size: .; v_call: TRBV6-1; d_call: .
cdr3_nt: TGTGCCAGCAGCTCCGTTAAAGGACTAGAAGTAACCTACAATGAGCAGTTCTTC; cdr3_aa: CASSSVKGLEVTYNEQFF; j_call: TRBJ2-1; clone_size: .; v_call: TRBV7-9; d_call: TRBD2
cdr3_nt: TGTGCCAGCAGCCCACAAACAGGGGGACTCAATCAGCCCCAGCATTTT; cdr3_aa: CASSPQTGGLNQPQHF; j_call: TRBJ1-5; clone_size: .; v_call: TRBV7-9; d_call: TRBD1
cdr3_nt: TGTGCCAGCAGCTTAGCGAACCAGGGGCCCCAGCATTTT; cdr3_aa: CASSLANQGPQHF; j_call: TRBJ1-5; clone_size: few; v_call: TRBV7-9; d_call: .
cdr3_nt: TGTGCCAGCAGCTTATTCGGACAGCGCGGCACTGAAGCTTTCTTT; cdr3_aa: CASSLFGQRGTEAFF; j_call: TRBJ1-1; clone_size: .; v_call: TRBV7-8; d_call: .
cdr3_nt: TGTGCCAGCAGCGCTGGTATTCTACGGGGCTACACCTTC; cdr3_aa: CASSAGILRGYTF; j_call: TRBJ1-2; clone_size: .; v_call: TRBV12-3/TRBV12-4; d_call: .
cdr3_nt: TGTGCCAGCAGCCAAAGGCTCTCACAGGGGGCAAATGGCTACACCTTC; cdr3_aa: CASSQRLSQGANGYTF; j_call: TRBJ1-2; clone_size: .; v_call: TRBV14; d_call: TRBD1
cdr3_nt: TGTGCCAGCAGCTTGGATAGGACTAGCCTAATGCTCCAAGAGACCCAGTACTTC; cdr3_aa: CASSLDRTSLMLQETQYF; j_call: TRBJ2-5; clone_size: .; v_call: TRBV5-4; d_call: TRBD2
cdr3_nt: TGCGCCAGCAGCCCGACAGGTGCCTACGAGCAGTACTTC; cdr3_aa: CASSPTGAYEQYF; j_call: TRBJ2-7; clone_size: .; v_call: TRBV5-1; d_call: .
cdr3_nt: TGTGCCAGTACAGACAGGGGTTACTCCTACGAGCAGTACTTC; cdr3_aa: CASTDRGYSYEQYF; j_call: TRBJ2-7; clone_size: .; v_call: TRBV19; d_call: TRBD1
cdr3_nt: TGCGCCAGCAGTGATAGACAGGGGGGCGAGCAGTACTTC; cdr3_aa: CASSDRQGGEQYF; j_call: TRBJ2-7; clone_size: .; v_call: TRBV10-2; d_call: TRBD1
cdr3_nt: TGTGCCAGCAGCTTGTGGGGGACAGCCACAGATACGCAGTATTTT; cdr3_aa: CASSLWGTATDTQYF; j_call: TRBJ2-3; clone_size: once; v_call: TRBV5-6; d_call: TRBD1
cdr3_nt: TGTGCCAGTAGTATACTGCCCGGACAGGGGGTCCACGAGCAGTACTTC; cdr3_aa: CASSILPGQGVHEQYF; j_call: TRBJ2-7; clone_size: .; v_call: TRBV19; d_call: TRBD1
cdr3_nt: TGCGCCAGCAGCCAAGTTTGGACAGGGCTTGGTAACATTCAGTACTTC; cdr3_aa: CASSQVWTGLGNIQYF; j_call: TRBJ2-4; clone_size: few; v_call: TRBV4-1; d_call: TRBD1
cdr3_nt: TGTGCCAGCAGTTCTCCCGGGGGATGGAATTCACCCCTCCACTTT; cdr3_aa: CASSSPGGWNSPLHF; j_call: TRBJ1-6; clone_size: once; v_call: TRBV6-5; d_call: .